These 16 T cell receptor beta chains share one sample of origin, sequenced in a study of blood T cells in healthy people across ages. With a J-beta primer mix and a sample-barcoded 5' primer, a second PCR ran about 7 to 12 cycles. TCRdb re-analysed the 5' RACE reads in MiXCR, keeping a single row per CDR3 protein. The sample records about 780,000 distinct CDR3 sequences, 20% to 30% being singletons. These sequences were also reported in another study, on T cells of mothers and their children.

Input material: blood. These receptors all stem from a boy younger than 18 in good health.

This clonotype appeared many times. The chain couples TRBV3-1 to TRBJ2-5; D call uncertain. The CDR3 is 13 amino acids. Germline V lookup: CDR1 LGHDT, CDR2 YNNKEL (reference sequence). The V and J ends lost 3 bases and 2 bases respectively, with 7 bases between them. The CDR3 loop is CASSHTVQETQYF. The CDR3 DNA is TGTGCCAGCAGCCATACCGTTCAAGAGACCCAGTACTTC.

This clonotype came up a few times. This chain connects TRBV14 to TRBJ2-5, with D unresolved. The CDR3 spans 13 residues. Looked up from germline, CDR1 is SGHDN and CDR2 is FVKESK. V lost 0 bases to trimming and J lost 10 bases, with 12 bases between them. DNA of the CDR3: TGTGCCAGCAGCCAAGATAGGCGCAGAGACCAGTACTTC. Translated: CASSQDRRRDQYF.

The genes are TRBV3-1 and TRBJ2-1, with 13 nucleotides matching TRBD2. This CDR3 has 17 amino acids. From germline, CDR1 is LGHDT and CDR2 YNNKEL (reference sequence). V shed 4 bases, J shed 6 bases, and the junction held 9 bases outside the gene matches. This CDR3 reads CASSRTSGGPISNEQFF. CDR3 bases: TGTGCCAGCAGCCGGACTAGCGGGGGCCCGATTAGCAATGAGCAGTTCTTC.

This chain links TRBV20-1 with TRBJ2-2, with 10 bases matching TRBD2. The germline V gene encodes CDR1 DFQATT and CDR2 SNEGSKA (reference sequence). Unmatched junction bases numbered 2, after V lost 0 bases and J lost 1 base. The CDR3 length is 16 residues. The CDR3 nucleotides are TGCAGTGCTAGAGAGGAGCGGGGGGGGAACACCGGGGAGCTGTTTTTT. Protein sequence: CSAREERGGNTGELFF.

This clonotype was seen ten or more times. The junction departs from germline at one end; a sequencing error may be responsible. The chain is built from TRBV7-2 and TRBJ2-5; 11 bases agree with TRBD2. The CDR3 has 14 amino acids. Looked up from germline, CDR1 is SGHTA and CDR2 is FQGNSA. The CDR3 protein is CASSLAGGLETQYF. DNA of the CDR3: TGTGCCAGCAGTTTAGCGGGGGGGCTTGAGACCCAGTACTTC.

In its sample, this clonotype was seen a few times. The rearrangement links TRBV7-9 to TRBJ2-2; D remains unclear. The V gene lost 4 bases and the J gene lost 0 bases, with 12 bases spanning the gap. CDR1 is SEHNR and CDR2 is FQNEAQ in the germline V gene (reference sequence). The CDR3 covers 16 residues. CDR3 amino acids: CASSSPRGANTGELFF. The DNA of the CDR3 is TGTGCCAGCAGCTCCCCGCGTGGTGCGAACACCGGGGAGCTGTTTTTT.

V and J are TRBV10-3 and TRBJ1-2; TRBD1 is a possible D gene (5 bases). V lost 0 bases, J lost 4 bases, and 12 bases lay in between. The CDR3 loop spans 15 amino acids. Germline lookup yields CDR1 ENHRY and CDR2 SYGVKD. The CDR3 DNA reads TGTGCCATCAGTGAGTCTTGGACAAATTTCTATGGCTACACCTTC. Residues: CAISESWTNFYGYTF.

This clonotype was counted between two and nine times. The junction shows a germline mismatch at one end, possibly a read error. This chain connects TRBV11-2 to TRBJ1-1, with D hard to call. Germline V gives CDR1 SGHAT, CDR2 FQNNGV. The CDR3 covers 13 residues. CDR3 nucleotides: TGTGCCAGCAGCCTAGAACTGCGGACTGAAGCTTTCTTT. It yields the protein CASSLELRTEAFF. The full variable domain, with the rest looked up from reference TRBV11-2 and TRBJ1-1, is EAGVAQSPRYKIIEKRQSVAFWCNPISGHATLYWYQQILGQGPKLLIQFQNNGVVDDSQLPKDRFSAERLKGVDSTLKIQPAKLEDSAVYLCASSLELRTEAFFGQGTRLTVV.

This chain connects TRBV5-1 to TRBJ1-1; 7 nucleotides match TRBD1. The germline V gene has CDR1 SGHRS and CDR2 YFSETQ. The CDR3 sequence is 13 residues long. The ends lost 5 bases at V and 4 bases at J; junction bases unmatched: 5. Written as DNA, the CDR3 is TGCGCCAGCAGGTCACAGGGGAGCACTGAAGCTTTCTTT. Translating it yields CASRSQGSTEAFF. Looking up the rest from reference TRBV5-1 and TRBJ1-1 gives the full variable domain: KAGVTQTPRYLIKTRGQQVTLSCSPISGHRSVSWYQQTPGQGLQFLFEYFSETQRNKGNFPGRFSGRQFSNSRSEMNVSTLELGDSALYLCASRSQGSTEAFFGQGTRLTVV.

This clonotype was recorded once. The chain carries TRBV20-1 and TRBJ2-7, with a possible D match to TRBD2 (5 bases). This CDR3 has 13 amino acids. V was pared by 4 bases and J by 2 bases, with 12 bases between. CDR1 and CDR2 (germline): DFQATT, SNEGSKA (reference sequence). The CDR3 reads CSATRSGPYEQYF. In DNA, the CDR3 is TGCAGTGCTACAAGAAGCGGCCCCTACGAGCAGTACTTC.

The chain carries TRBV4-1 and TRBJ2-5; 13 bases agree with TRBD2. Germline-derived CDR1 and CDR2 are MGHRA and YSYEKL. The CDR3 has 19 amino acids. V was pared by 4 bases and J by 2 bases, with 13 bases of the junction left unmatched. The CDR3 sequence: CASSRPPGGTSGVQETQYF. For the CDR3, the DNA is TGCGCCAGCAGCCGACCGCCAGGGGGGACTAGCGGGGTTCAAGAGACCCAGTACTTC.

This chain connects TRBV15 to TRBJ2-5; D gene unclear. Germline V gene sequence: CDR1 LNHNV, CDR2 YYDKDF (reference sequence). V was clipped by 1 base and J by 4 bases, with 7 bases between them. There are 13 residues in the CDR3. The CDR3 region is CATSRGAAETQYF. CDR3 DNA: TGTGCCACCAGCAGAGGGGCCGCAGAGACCCAGTACTTC.

The rearrangement links TRBV27 to TRBJ2-7; 11 nucleotides match TRBD2. Germline trimming cut 8 bases from V and 3 bases from J; bases unmatched to any gene: 12. This CDR3 has 16 residues. The germline V gene has CDR1 MNHEY and CDR2 SMNVEV (reference sequence). This CDR3 is CASASKGLAGLYEQYF. The CDR3 DNA is TGTGCCAGCGCCTCAAAAGGACTAGCGGGTCTCTACGAGCAGTACTTC.

The gene calls are TRBV29-1 and TRBJ2-7, with a tentative D call TRBD1 (5 bases). V lost 4 bases, J lost 0 bases, and 13 bases lay in between. Per germline, CDR1 SQVTM and CDR2 ANQGSEA. The CDR3 is 14 amino acids. The CDR3 region is CSVVAGLSSYEQYF. CDR3 coding DNA: TGCAGCGTTGTAGCAGGGCTGAGCTCCTACGAGCAGTACTTC.

In this sample, this clonotype turned up a few times. A junction boundary mismatches the germline segment, possibly from a read error. This chain connects TRBV4-1 to TRBJ2-5; 8 nucleotides line up with TRBD2. The CDR3 consists of 15 residues. Germline CDR1 reads MGHRA; CDR2 reads YSYEKL. CDR3 nucleotide sequence: TGCGCCAGCAGCCGCCGGGAGGGAGGCCAAGAGACCCAGTGCTTC. Translation: CASSRREGGQETQCF.

The chain is built from TRBV4-1 and TRBJ1-2; tentative D call: TRBD1 (6 bases). The length of the CDR3 is 15 residues. The V and J ends lost 4 bases and 4 bases respectively, with 16 bases between them. Germline loops: CDR1 MGHRA, CDR2 YSYEKL. The CDR3 protein is CASSLMPTGGYGYTF. DNA of the CDR3: TGCGCCAGCAGCCTAATGCCGACAGGTGGCTATGGCTACACCTTC.